The rows below give T cell receptor beta chains drawn from one sample of a study of blood T cell repertoires in COVID-19. Only in-frame clones appear in the TCRdb table, and some are missing; sequencing was by immunoSEQ multiplex PCR. The data show hundreds of thousands of clones, under 90% seen once. Material for sequencing was peripheral blood. All receptors derive from a woman in her thirties or forties with active or convalescent COVID-19. Each CDR3 is given with its conserved first and last residue. Fields, in order: V gene, clone size, J gene, CDR3 length, D gene, CDR3 DNA, CDR3 protein. The D gene is left open where the match is weak. Where a row states a size, it is once, few, many or the class of an expanded clone; other rows omit it.

TRBV14,NA,TRBJ1-1,13,TRBD1,TGTGCCAGCAGACACGACAGGGGTGCTGAAGCTTTCTTT,CASRHDRGAEAFF
TRBV2,NA,TRBJ1-5,13,TRBD1,TGTGCCAGTCAAGGGGGCGAGGTTCAGCCCCAGCATTTT,CASQGGEVQPQHF
TRBV9,NA,TRBJ2-7,15,TRBD1,TGTGCCAGCAGCGCGACGACAGGGGGCTCCTACGAGCAGTACTTC,CASSATTGGSYEQYF
TRBV6-5,NA,TRBJ1-3,15,NA,TGTGCCAGCAGCTACGACAGGACATCTGGAAACACCATATATTTT,CASSYDRTSGNTIYF
TRBV6-6,NA,TRBJ1-1,15,NA,TGTGCCAGCAGTTACTCGGGGGACATTAACACTGAAGCTTTCTTT,CASSYSGDINTEAFF
TRBV5-8,NA,TRBJ1-5,15,NA,TGTGCCAGCAGCCCTAGATCTGGGGAGGCTCAGCCCCAGCATTTT,CASSPRSGEAQPQHF
TRBV12-3/TRBV12-4,NA,TRBJ2-5,13,NA,TGTGCCAGCATTAATACAGGGCAAGAGACCCAGTACTTC,CASINTGQETQYF
TRBV2,NA,TRBJ1-3,15,TRBD1,TGTGCCAGCAGATTATGGCAGGGGGCCGGAAACACCATATATTTT,CASRLWQGAGNTIYF
TRBV11-2,NA,TRBJ2-7,13,NA,TGTGCCAGCAGTCCGGAGCTCTCCTACGAGCAGTACTTC,CASSPELSYEQYF
TRBV19,NA,TRBJ2-1,16,NA,TGTGCCAGTAGTATTCCATCGGGACTTAATCTCAATGAGCAGTTCTTC,CASSIPSGLNLNEQFF
TRBV10-1,NA,TRBJ1-4,15,TRBD1,TGCGCCAGCAGTGAGTCGACAGGGGGGCATGAAAAACTGTTTTTT,CASSESTGGHEKLFF
TRBV2,once,TRBJ2-3,14,NA,TGTGCCAGCAGTGAAGACGGGTCGCACGATACGCAGTATTTT,CASSEDGSHDTQYF
TRBV5-4,NA,TRBJ2-1,13,TRBD1,TGTGCCAGCAGCTTCGGACAGGGAGGTGAGCAGTTCTTC,CASSFGQGGEQFF
TRBV5-1,NA,TRBJ2-5,15,TRBD2,TGCGCCAGCAGCTTTGCGGGGGGGCCCCGAGAGACCCAGTACTTC,CASSFAGGPRETQYF
TRBV6-1,NA,TRBJ2-7,16,TRBD2,TGTGCCAGCAGTGAAGCAGCGGGGCAAGGGGTCTACGAGCAGTACTTC,CASSEAAGQGVYEQYF
TRBV6-5,NA,TRBJ1-2,14,TRBD1,TGTGCCAGCAGGGGACAGGGAAATAACTATGGCTACACCTTC,CASRGQGNNYGYTF
TRBV5-8,many,TRBJ1-2,14,TRBD1,TGTGCCAGCAGCTTGGCCATTGGGACAGGTGGCTACACCTTC,CASSLAIGTGGYTF
TRBV19,NA,TRBJ1-5,14,TRBD1,TGTGCCAGTATCTCGACAGGGAGGAGCCAGCCCCAGCATTTT,CASISTGRSQPQHF
TRBV27,few,TRBJ1-6,17,TRBD1,TGTGCCAGCAGCCAGTTGATGGGACAGGGGTTGGATTCACCCCTCCACTTT,CASSQLMGQGLDSPLHF
TRBV7-9,NA,TRBJ1-3,14,TRBD1,TGTGCCAGCAGCTTCCCCGGACAGGGGGCCACCATATATTTT,CASSFPGQGATIYF